The table lists the clone carrying this T cell receptor (beta chain) with a few counts. The antigen is unknown. This sample was included in a study of T cell repertoires in cytomegalovirus infection. Study as a whole: Matching HLA type and CMV infection were both indicated by public TCR beta signatures.

The study, taken as a whole, reports: HLA-C-restricted CMV clonotypes gave the most frequent clonotype in two of eight donors. The cumulative frequency of public TCR beta families identified carriers of CMV plus the relevant HLA.

TCRdb analysed the reads with MiXCR anew, one entry per CDR3 protein. The table records hundreds of thousands of distinct CDR3 sequences, under 40% of them present only once. The V gene's germline CDR1 is SGHRS and CDR2 YFSETQ. V trimming: 4 bases; J trimming: 2 bases; junction bases outside the gene matches: 8. CDR3 length: 15 residues. The rearrangement joins TRBV5-1 to TRBJ2-7; 8 bases match TRBD1. The sequence was collected from a human donor in good health (CMV status not recorded). Some clones in this sample may be carry-over from other donors' samples. The sample consisted of cultured CD8+ T cells from PBMCs, taken from culture after CMV antigen stimulation. CDR3: CASSDPGQVPYEQYF. In DNA, the CDR3 is TGCGCCAGCAGCGATCCGGGACAGGTGCCCTACGAGCAGTACTTC.